Each of the 24 T cell receptor beta chains below was sequenced from the same sample in a study of blood T cell repertoires in COVID-19 (dated by TCRdb to about 2020). Library preparation employed the immunoSEQ multiplex PCR assay. TCRdb limited this immuneACCESS table to in-frame rearrangements with V and J called. A share of clones is missing; checked studies link under half to unresolved V genes, and the rest is unexplained. Present in this sample are some 40,000 clones, approximately 81% of which were seen just once. The ten most abundant clones make up 9% to 10% of the sample. The specimen was peripheral blood. These receptor sequences come from a man aged 55 to 69 in a cohort sampled during active COVID-19.

The V and J genes are TRBV11-3 and TRBJ2-7, with 13 bases matching TRBD2. The V and J ends lost 4 bases and 0 bases, in that order; junction bases with no gene match: 6. Germline-derived CDR1 and CDR2 are SGHNT and YENEEA. The CDR3 covers 17 residues. DNA for the CDR3: TGTGCCAGCAGCTCGGGACTAGCGGGATCTTTCTCCTACGAGCAGTACTTC. Amino acids: CASSSGLAGSFSYEQYF.

This clone was recorded only once. This chain connects TRBV28 to TRBJ2-1, with 11 bases identical to TRBD2. Germline V CDR1 and CDR2: MDHEN, SYDVKM. The junction had 6 bases not matched to a gene; V was cut back by 3 bases and J by 5 bases. The length of the CDR3 is 16 residues. CDR3 sequence: CASSLVLTSGNNEQFF. The CDR3 DNA follows: TGTGCCAGCAGTTTGGTTTTGACTAGCGGGAACAATGAGCAGTTCTTC.

The chain uses TRBV30 and TRBJ2-1, with D perhaps matching TRBD2 (5 bases). CDR1 is GTSNPN, CDR2 SVGIG, per germline (reference sequence). The CDR3 has 11 amino acids. Trimming cost V 7 bases and J 3 bases, with 7 bases left between them. CDR3 sequence (DNA): TGTGCCTTGACTAACTACAATGAGCAGTTCTTC. This translates into CALTNYNEQFF.

V is TRBV12-3 or TRBV12-4 and J is TRBJ1-2, with a weak D call TRBD1 (5 bases). The V end lost 2 bases, the J end lost 3 bases, and 7 bases lay between the germline ends. This CDR3 has 13 amino acids. As DNA, the CDR3 is TGTGCCAGCAGTTTACCAGGGTACTATGGCTACACCTTC. Translated, it gives CASSLPGYYGYTF.

This clone is a singleton in its sample. An end of the junction differs from the germline gene, which may be a read error. This sample also contains other DNA sequences that code for the same CDR3. This chain connects TRBV7-2 to TRBJ1-5; no reliable D call. The CDR3 loop spans 14 amino acids. Germline CDR1 SGHTA, CDR2 FQGNSA. CDR3 loop: CASSPLYSNQPQHF. For the CDR3, the DNA is TGCGCCAGCAGCCCCCTATATAGCAATCAGCCCCAGCATTTT.

The chain links TRBV6-6 to TRBJ2-1, with 9 bases identical to TRBD2. V shed 5 bases, J shed 4 bases, and the junction held 3 bases outside the gene matches. This CDR3 is 14 amino acids long. Per germline, CDR1 MNHNY and CDR2 SVGAGI (reference sequence). The CDR3 region has the DNA TGTGCCAGCAGTATGACTAGCGGATACAATGAGCAGTTCTTC. It yields the protein CASSMTSGYNEQFF.

The chain combines TRBV5-1 with TRBJ1-3; no firm D call. CDR1 and CDR2 (germline): SGHRS, YFSETQ. This CDR3 is built from 14 residues. Trimming pared 4 bases from V and 1 base from J, leaving 9 bases between. The CDR3 coding sequence is TGCGCCAGCAGCCCGGGTCCTTCTGGAAACACCATATATTTT. Its protein is CASSPGPSGNTIYF.

Only a few counts were recorded for this clone. The genes are TRBV3-1 (or the pseudogene TRBV3-2) and TRBJ2-2; weak D call: TRBD1 (5 bases). Trimming left V 10 bases short and J 9 bases short, with 12 bases between. CDR1 is LGHDT and CDR2 is YNNKEL in the germline V gene (reference sequence). The CDR3 consists of 11 residues. This chain's CDR3 is CATQAERELFF. The CDR3 DNA is TGTGCCACACAGGCTGAGAGGGAGCTGTTTTTT.

This clone came up a few times. The rearrangement joins TRBV6-1 to TRBJ2-7; D might be TRBD1 (6 bases). The germline V gene encodes CDR1 MNHNS and CDR2 SASEGT. Between the trimmed V and J ends, which lost 0 bases and 0 bases, there was a span of 12 bases. This CDR3 is 16 amino acids long. The CDR3 sequence is CASSEAGGRDSYEQYF. The CDR3 DNA sequence: TGTGCCAGCAGTGAAGCAGGGGGTCGGGACTCCTACGAGCAGTACTTC.

The chain recombines TRBV2 with TRBJ2-3, with a weak D call TRBD1 (6 bases). The CDR3 has 15 residues. V was clipped by 1 base and J by 0 bases, with 8 bases between them. Germline V lookup: CDR1 SNHLY, CDR2 FYNNEI. This CDR3 reads CASSEGTVSTDTQYF. CDR3 nucleotides: TGTGCCAGCAGTGAAGGGACAGTCAGCACAGATACGCAGTATTTT.

DNA for the CDR3: TGTGCCAGCAGCCCAACAACACAAGAGACCCAGTACTTC. Its translation: CASSPTTQETQYF. V gene TRBV7-8 combines with J gene TRBJ2-5; D gene unclear. Trimming took 5 bases from V and 2 from J, leaving 9 bases between them. Per germline, CDR1 SGHVS and CDR2 FQNEAQ. This CDR3 comprises 13 residues.

The CDR3 DNA follows: TGCGCCAGCAGCCAGACGACAGGACCCCCTGAAGCTTTCTTT. This encodes CASSQTTGPPEAFF. The chain couples TRBV4-1 to TRBJ1-1, with D perhaps matching TRBD1 (6 bases). This CDR3 region has 14 residues. Trimming cost V 3 bases and J 6 bases, with 14 bases left between them. Germline lookup yields CDR1 MGHRA and CDR2 YSYEKL.

The chain uses TRBV18 and TRBJ2-1, with D perhaps TRBD2 (7 bases). Trimming took off 1 base at V and 10 bases at J, with 14 bases between the two ends. Germline assignment: CDR1 KGHSH and CDR2 LQKENI. CDR3 size: 14 residues. The CDR3 coding sequence is TGTGCCAGCTCACCACTGCGGGGGCGCGACGAGCAGTTCTTC. This codes for CASSPLRGRDEQFF.

The gene calls are TRBV11-2 and TRBJ1-1, with no clear D. CDR1 is SGHAT, CDR2 FQNNGV, per germline. V was pared by 6 bases and J by 0 bases, with 14 bases between. This CDR3 contains 15 residues. CDR3 nucleotides: TGTGCCAGCAGACCGGAGAACCTAATGAACACTGAAGCTTTCTTT. Translating gives CASRPENLMNTEAFF. The full variable domain, in which reference TRBV11-2 and TRBJ1-1 provide the parts outside the CDR3, is EAGVAQSPRYKIIEKRQSVAFWCNPISGHATLYWYQQILGQGPKLLIQFQNNGVVDDSQLPKDRFSAERLKGVDSTLKIQPAKLEDSAVYLCASRPENLMNTEAFFGQGTRLTVV.

This chain uses TRBV15 with TRBJ1-2; D might be TRBD1 (5 bases). This CDR3 spans 15 amino acids. V was cut by 1 base and J by 1 base, with 10 bases left in between. Germline CDR1 LNHNV, CDR2 YYDKDF (reference sequence). CDR3 sequence: CATSRGGDYNYGYTF. The CDR3 nucleotides read TGTGCCACCAGCAGAGGTGGGGACTATAACTATGGCTACACCTTC.

The chain couples TRBV10-2 to TRBJ2-7; a possible D gene is TRBD1 (6 bases). V was cut by 7 bases and J by 3 bases, with 19 bases left in between. The CDR3 covers 15 residues. Per the germline V gene, CDR1 is WSHSY and CDR2 is SAAADI. CDR3 sequence: CASKPPRGFNYEQYF. The CDR3 DNA follows: TGCGCCAGCAAGCCGCCGAGGGGGTTTAACTACGAGCAGTACTTC.

This sequence joins TRBV29-1 and TRBJ2-2; 7 nucleotides agree with TRBD2. CDR3 size: 14 residues. The germline CDR1 and CDR2 sequences are SQVTM and ANQGSEA. Unmatched junction bases numbered 2, after V lost 4 bases and J lost 0 bases. The CDR3 loop is CSVGLAANTGELFF. The CDR3 region has the DNA TGCAGCGTTGGGCTAGCGGCGAACACCGGGGAGCTGTTTTTT.

CDR3 protein: CATSDSDRGSGQPQHF. The CDR3 region has the DNA TGTGCCACCAGTGACTCGGACAGGGGGTCTGGTCAGCCCCAGCATTTT. The gene calls are TRBV24-1 and TRBJ1-5, with TRBD1 identical over 10 bases. CDR1 and CDR2 (germline): KGHDR, SFDVKD. This CDR3 contains 16 residues. V was clipped by 4 bases and J by 6 bases; unmatched bases: 8.

V is TRBV3-1 (or the pseudogene TRBV3-2) and J is TRBJ1-5, with 7 bases aligning to TRBD1. Looked up from germline, CDR1 is LGHDT and CDR2 is YNNKEL (reference sequence). With 1 base clipped from V and 2 bases from J, the junction kept 11 bases outside the gene matches. The CDR3 consists of 18 residues. The CDR3 spells CASSQGSATGVGNQPQHF. The CDR3 DNA is TGTGCCAGCAGCCAAGGTTCGGCTACAGGGGTTGGCAATCAGCCCCAGCATTTT.

This clone was picked up one time. The V and J genes are TRBV5-4 and TRBJ2-2, with 8 positions matching TRBD2. This CDR3 is built from 16 residues. Trimming cost V 1 base and J 4 bases; bases outside gene matches: 6. CDR1 and CDR2 (germline): SGHNT, YYREEE (reference sequence). As DNA, the CDR3 is TGTGCCAGCAGCTTGAGCGGGAGTAGAGTCACCGGGGAGCTGTTTTTT. Its translation: CASSLSGSRVTGELFF. The full variable domain, with the rest looked up from reference TRBV5-4 and TRBJ2-2, is ETGVTQSPTHLIKTRGQQVTLRCSSQSGHNTVSWYQQALGQGPQFIFQYYREEENGRGNFPPRFSGLQFPNYSSELNVNALELDDSALYLCASSLSGSRVTGELFFGEGSRLTVL.

V gene TRBV28 combines with J gene TRBJ2-2, with D unresolved. The CDR3 is 15 residues long. V was shortened by 2 bases and J by 8 bases, with 15 bases between the two germline ends. Germline assignment: CDR1 MDHEN and CDR2 SYDVKM. CDR3 in amino acids: CASSLRRPGKGELFF. CDR3 DNA: TGTGCCAGCAGTTTACGCCGGCCAGGAAAAGGGGAGCTGTTTTTT.

The rearrangement links TRBV11-3 to TRBJ2-5; D remains unclear. Germline values: CDR1 SGHNT, CDR2 YENEEA. The CDR3 consists of 12 residues. V was shortened by 5 bases and J by 7 bases, with 11 bases between the two germline ends. CDR3 region: CASSPTWATQYF. The DNA of the CDR3 is TGTGCCAGCAGCCCCACGTGGGCGACCCAGTACTTC.

The chain employs TRBV6-1 and TRBJ2-4; D not resolved. Per germline, CDR1 MNHNS and CDR2 SASEGT. V gave up 2 bases and J gave up 1 base, with 9 bases separating them. CDR3 length: 15 residues. CDR3 sequence (DNA): TGTGCCAGCAGTGAATTTCGACTCGCCAAAAACATTCAGTACTTC. Its protein is CASSEFRLAKNIQYF.

The chain joins TRBV30 to TRBJ2-7, with 7 positions matching TRBD2. There are 12 residues in the CDR3. Germline trimming cut 3 bases from V and 9 bases from J; bases unmatched to any gene: 8. Germline assignment: CDR1 GTSNPN and CDR2 SVGIG (reference sequence). This CDR3 is CAWRGGGPRQYF. CDR3 DNA sequence: TGTGCCTGGAGGGGGGGAGGGCCGAGGCAGTACTTC. The variable domain in full, completed from reference TRBV30 and TRBJ2-7, reads SQTIHQWPATLVQPVGSPLSLECTVEGTSNPNLYWYRQAAGRGLQLLFYSVGIGQISSEVPQNLSASRPQDRQFILSSKKLLLSDSGFYLCAWRGGGPRQYFGPGTRLTVT.